This TCR beta chain was sequenced during a study of Ad26.COV2.S vaccination and SARS-CoV-2 variants. Looking at the study overall: Participants got Ad26.COV2.S intramuscularly, once or twice 56 days apart.

The assay was immunoSEQ multiplex PCR, and TCRdb's table has in-frame clones only and misses some. The sample carries roughly 700,000 clones, around 90% recorded once. Treatment meaning: around 19 received Ad26.COV2.S at low or high dose, single or two shots; 5 received placebo; per-sample allocation not given. The samples date from day 63 after the first vaccine or placebo injection. It was Wuhan-strain SARS-CoV-2 spike that the Ad26 vaccine vector expressed. Findings of the study overall: Substantial breadth was reported for post-vaccination spike-specific CD8+ and CD4+ T cells. Similar non-spike TCR breadth was seen in vaccine and placebo recipients.

The germline V gene encodes CDR1 MNHEY and CDR2 SMNVEV (reference sequence). V shed 0 bases, J shed 0 bases, and the junction held 3 bases outside the gene matches. This CDR3 comprises 16 residues. As concerns this clone: The antigen is not known.

V usage is TRBV27 and J usage is TRBJ1-2; the match to TRBD1 covers 8 bases. The sample here was peripheral blood, taken in a trial of Ad26.COV2.S vaccine versus placebo. This TCR was recovered from a person between 18 and 65 years old who received the Ad26.COV2.S COVID-19 vaccine or a placebo. The CDR3 DNA sequence: TGTGCCAGCAGTTTATCGACAGGGGTAACTAACTATGGCTACACCTTC. It specifies CASSLSTGVTNYGYTF.